This T cell receptor (beta chain) originates from a study of blood T cells in healthy people across ages. This clonotype has ten or more counts. The V end was cut by 8 bases, the J end by 6 bases, with 19 bases between. CDR1 is SGHTA and CDR2 is FQGTGA in the germline V gene. This CDR3 spans 14 amino acids. It was with a sample-barcoded 5' primer and a J-beta primer mix that a second PCR of about 6 to 12 cycles was run. From the 5' RACE reads, TCRdb called clonotypes with MiXCR, one entry per CDR3 protein. The sample carries hundreds of thousands of distinct CDR3 sequences, about 30% recorded once. This clonotype originated in a woman of 80 years or more in good health. The chain carries TRBV7-3 and TRBJ1-2; no clear D. The source material was blood. In DNA, the CDR3 is TGTGCCAGCGGTTCCCCTGCCAGGAGAGATGGCTACACCTTC. It specifies CASGSPARRDGYTF.